The 28 T cell receptor beta chains in this list originate from one sample, sequenced in a study of identical twins. TCRdb re-derived calls from the 5' RACE reads in MiXCR, one entry per CDR3 protein. The profile covers about 300,000 distinct CDR3 sequences, with around an eighth appearing a single time and 6% to 9% taken by the ten largest. The same sample was also studied in work on yellow fever vaccine responses in identical twins.

The sequenced material came from CD8+ T cells sorted from blood. These receptors were obtained from a woman younger than 30 in good health.

This sequence joins TRBV9 and TRBJ1-2; D call uncertain. Trimming cost V 0 bases and J 3 bases, with 9 bases left between them. Germline V gives CDR1 SGDLS, CDR2 YYNGEE. This CDR3 region has 14 residues. CDR3 DNA sequence: TGTGCCAGCAGCGTAGCAGATAGTGACTATGGCTACACCTTC. Encoded protein: CASSVADSDYGYTF.

This clonotype was counted between two and nine times. The chain joins TRBV23-1 to TRBJ1-1; TRBD1 might be the D (5 bases). TRBV23-1 is filed as an ORF, its function uncertain. The CDR3 has 16 amino acids. Trimming left V 6 bases short and J 0 bases short, with 17 bases between. This CDR3 is CASSQRGGLVNTEAFF. In DNA form, the CDR3 reads TGCGCCAGCAGCCAGAGGGGAGGTCTGGTGAACACTGAAGCTTTCTTT.

The chain uses TRBV6-4 and TRBJ2-1; 7 nucleotides align to TRBD1. The CDR3 spans 16 residues. Germline CDR1 MRHNA, CDR2 SNTAGT. V was pared by 0 bases and J by 8 bases, with 10 bases of the junction left unmatched. The CDR3 region has the DNA TGTGCCAGCAGTGACTCGACAGGGATGGGTTCTGATGAGCAGTTCTTC. It encodes CASSDSTGMGSDEQFF.

This clonotype was found many times. The chain employs TRBV11-2 and TRBJ1-1; tentative D call: TRBD1 (6 bases). The V end lost 2 bases, the J end lost 3 bases, and 19 bases lay between the germline ends. The CDR3 is 17 amino acids. CDR1 is SGHAT, CDR2 FQNNGV, per germline. Written as DNA, the CDR3 is TGTGCCAGCAGCTTAAGGTCCCAACCCCAGGGGTACACTGAAGCTTTCTTT. The encoded protein is CASSLRSQPQGYTEAFF.

This clonotype was observed a few times. The rearrangement uses TRBV12-3 or TRBV12-4 and TRBJ2-1; D unclear. The CDR3 is made up of 15 amino acids. Deletions cut 1 base from V and 0 bases from J, with 7 bases between. CDR3 sequence (DNA): TGTGCCAGCAGTTTAGACCCGAGCTCCTACAATGAGCAGTTCTTC. As protein: CASSLDPSSYNEQFF.

This chain uses TRBV29-1 with TRBJ2-2; D not certain. The CDR3 length is 14 residues. The V end was cut by 4 bases, the J end by 5 bases, with 14 bases between. Germline loops: CDR1 SQVTM, CDR2 ANQGSEA. The CDR3 region has the DNA TGCAGCGTTGGAGTTAGGGTGGGGACCGGGGAGCTGTTTTTT. Residues: CSVGVRVGTGELFF.

This clonotype was observed a few times. CDR3 bases: TGTGCCAGCAGTGATACTAGCGCCGGGGAGCTGTTTTTT. Amino acid sequence: CASSDTSAGELFF. The chain joins TRBV2 to TRBJ2-2, with 7 nucleotides matching TRBD2. V lost 3 bases and J lost 6; bases outside the gene matches: 1. From germline, CDR1 is SNHLY and CDR2 FYNNEI. The CDR3 has 13 amino acids.

This chain connects TRBV7-8 to TRBJ1-1; D is ambiguous. In germline, CDR1 is SGHVS, CDR2 FQNEAQ. The CDR3 contains 13 residues. Trimming left V 4 bases short and J 10 bases short, with 16 bases between. The CDR3 region is CASSSGVEAGAFF. The CDR3 DNA reads as TGTGCCAGCAGCTCGGGCGTTGAGGCTGGAGCTTTCTTT.

Points on this clonotype: One junction end disagrees with the germline gene, perhaps due to a read error. The rearrangement joins TRBV20-1 to TRBJ2-1; 9 nucleotides agree with TRBD2. This CDR3 spans 17 amino acids. The germline gives CDR1 DFQATT, CDR2 SNEGSKA (reference sequence). The CDR3 reads CCASQPLGGRAGNEQFF. CDR3 nucleotide sequence: TGCTGTGCTAGTCAACCCCTAGGCGGGAGGGCGGGGAATGAGCAGTTCTTC.

There are many counts of this clonotype. The chain joins TRBV12-5 to TRBJ1-5, with D perhaps TRBD1 (6 bases). The CDR3 covers 16 residues. V shed 0 bases and J shed 6 bases, with 15 bases lying between them. Germline assignment: CDR1 LGHNT and CDR2 FRNRAP. CDR3 in DNA: TGTGCTAGTGGTTTGGTACTAGGACAGAATAGTCAGCCCCAGCATTTT. Protein product: CASGLVLGQNSQPQHF.

This clonotype appeared a few times. The chain recombines TRBV5-8 with TRBJ2-1, with 7 bases fitting TRBD1. Germline CDR1 is SGHTS and CDR2 is YDEGEE. CDR3 length equals 15 residues. J gave up 7 bases and V 4 bases, and 11 bases lay outside the gene matches. This CDR3 reads CASSGRDRALNEQFF. The CDR3 nucleotides are TGTGCCAGCAGCGGCCGGGACAGAGCGCTTAATGAGCAGTTCTTC.

There are a few counts of this clonotype. The chain joins TRBV6-1 to TRBJ2-2; 9 bases align to TRBD2. The J segment lost 5 bases and the V segment lost 3 bases, leaving 7 bases of the junction unmatched. Per germline, CDR1 MNHNS and CDR2 SASEGT. The CDR3 consists of 16 residues. This CDR3 is CASSDWLAGETGELFF. CDR3 coding DNA: TGTGCCAGCAGTGACTGGTTAGCGGGGGAGACCGGGGAGCTGTTTTTT.

This clonotype was counted a few times. The V and J genes are TRBV20-1 and TRBJ1-6, with D maybe TRBD1 (6 bases). Deletions cut 5 bases from V and 6 bases from J, with 20 bases between. The CDR3 extends over 16 amino acids. Germline CDR1 DFQATT, CDR2 SNEGSKA (reference sequence). The CDR3 loop is CSARTGRILRNSPLHF. The CDR3 region has the DNA TGCAGTGCTCGTACAGGGAGGATACTCCGTAATTCACCCCTCCACTTT.

This clonotype rates as medium-sized. The chain joins TRBV11-3 to TRBJ1-3; D is ambiguous. Germline CDR1 is SGHNT and CDR2 is YENEEA. The CDR3 consists of 15 residues. The V gene lost 2 bases and the J gene lost 3 bases, with 11 bases spanning the gap. The CDR3 DNA follows: TGTGCCAGCAGCTTAACGTTTGGGGTTGGAAACACCATATATTTT. Protein sequence: CASSLTFGVGNTIYF.

This clonotype was counted between two and nine times. This chain joins TRBV29-1 and TRBJ2-1; 9 bases fit TRBD2. Germline loops: CDR1 SQVTM, CDR2 ANQGSEA. The CDR3 is 14 amino acids. With 6 bases clipped from V and 4 bases from J, the junction kept 7 bases outside the gene matches. The CDR3 spells CSVAGLANYNEQFF. Here the CDR3 DNA reads TGCAGCGTGGCTGGACTAGCGAATTACAATGAGCAGTTCTTC.

The chain employs TRBV7-9 and TRBJ2-5; 7 bases agree with TRBD1. Trimming took 4 bases from V and 0 from J; bases not matched to a gene: 8. Germline lookup yields CDR1 SEHNR and CDR2 FQNEAQ (reference sequence). The CDR3 is 16 residues long. The CDR3: CASSSAQGQYQETQYF. DNA of the CDR3: TGTGCCAGCAGCTCCGCCCAGGGACAGTACCAAGAGACCCAGTACTTC.

This clonotype has only a few counts. The chain recombines TRBV28 with TRBJ2-7, with D maybe TRBD2 (5 bases). Trimming stripped 3 bases from V and 0 bases from J, with 9 bases between. The CDR3 totals 14 residues. Germline CDR1 reads MDHEN; CDR2 reads SYDVKM. The CDR3 DNA reads TGTGCCAGCAGTTTCGGGGATTCCTCCTACGAGCAGTACGTC. Its translation is CASSFGDSSYEQYV.

The chain couples TRBV27 to TRBJ2-3, with 10 bases aligning to TRBD2. V trimming: 3 bases; J trimming: 1 base; junction bases outside the gene matches: 4. Germline lookup yields CDR1 MNHEY and CDR2 SMNVEV (reference sequence). The CDR3 is 16 amino acids. The chain's CDR3 is CASSFLLAGGTDTQYF. The CDR3 nucleotides read TGTGCCAGCAGTTTTCTGCTAGCGGGAGGCACAGATACGCAGTATTTT.

This clonotype has a handful of counts. The chain employs TRBV10-1 and TRBJ2-3; TRBD1 is a possible D gene (6 bases). The CDR3 is made up of 16 amino acids. Trimming pared 3 bases from V and 3 bases from J, leaving 16 bases between. Germline values: CDR1 WNHNN, CDR2 SYGVQD (reference sequence). This chain's CDR3 is CASSDLRGSVTDTQYF. The CDR3 region has the DNA TGCGCCAGCAGTGATCTCAGGGGAAGTGTAACAGATACGCAGTATTTT.

This clonotype has a handful of counts. The chain couples TRBV12-5 to TRBJ2-7; possible D gene TRBD1, 5 bases. V shed 6 bases and J shed 5 bases, with 8 bases lying between them. Germline CDR1 LGHNT, CDR2 FRNRAP. CDR3 size: 11 residues. CDR3 loop: CASGQGNEQYF. In nucleotides, the CDR3 is TGTGCTAGTGGGCAGGGTAACGAGCAGTACTTC.

A remark on this clonotype: One junction end disagrees with the germline gene, perhaps due to a read error. The chain uses TRBV3-1 and TRBJ1-2, with 8 bases aligning to TRBD1. Germline CDR1 and CDR2: LGHDT and YNNKEL (reference sequence). The CDR3 sequence is 15 residues long. In DNA form, the CDR3 reads TGTGCCAGCAGCCAAGTCGGGGCAGGGGGCTATGGCCACACCTTC. Amino acid sequence: CASSQVGAGGYGHTF.

This clonotype has only a few counts. The chain combines TRBV7-7 with TRBJ2-3; D might be TRBD1 (6 bases). Germline CDR1 and CDR2: SSHAT and FNYEAQ (reference sequence). The germline V and J ends were trimmed by 5 bases and 2 bases, with 11 bases remaining between them. The CDR3 contains 14 residues. CDR3 region: CASSMDSLTDTQYF. CDR3 DNA: TGTGCCAGCAGCATGGACAGCCTCACAGATACGCAGTATTTT.

This clonotype was counted a few times. This chain connects TRBV21-1 to TRBJ2-5. TRBV21-1 is designated a pseudogene. The CDR3 loop spans 13 amino acids. The CDR3 reads CASSKRIQETQYF. The DNA for the CDR3 is TGTGCCAGCAGCAAAAGAATCCAAGAGACCCAGTACTTC.

This clonotype turned up a few times. This rearrangement joins TRBV11-1 to TRBJ2-1, with 11 bases aligning to TRBD2. V shed 1 base, J shed 7 bases, and the junction held 12 bases outside the gene matches. Looked up from germline, CDR1 is SGHAT and CDR2 is FQDESV (reference sequence). The CDR3 loop spans 18 amino acids. The CDR3 is CASSLDFRLAGGGNEQFF. In nucleotides, the CDR3 is TGTGCCAGCAGCTTAGACTTCCGTCTAGCGGGGGGAGGAAATGAGCAGTTCTTC.

This clonotype was observed a few times. V is TRBV5-6 and J is TRBJ2-1; 7 bases agree with TRBD1. Germline CDR1 reads SGHDT; CDR2 reads YYEEEE. This CDR3 region has 11 residues. J lost 15 bases, V lost 2 bases, and 5 bases had no gene match. CDR3 bases: TGTGCCAGCAGCTTTGGACAGGTGTTGTTCTTC. Protein product: CASSFGQVLFF.

The chain couples TRBV5-6 to TRBJ2-3; no reliable D call. The V end was cut by 1 base, the J end by 0 bases, with 9 bases between. The CDR3 sequence is 15 residues long. The germline V gene has CDR1 SGHDT and CDR2 YYEEEE. CDR3: CASSLSVESTDTQYF. The CDR3 region has the DNA TGTGCCAGCAGCTTGAGTGTGGAGAGCACAGATACGCAGTATTTT.

The sample holds many counts of this clonotype. Written as DNA, the CDR3 is TGCAGTGCTAGCATGGACAATGAGCAGTTCTTC. Its protein is CSASMDNEQFF. This chain joins TRBV20-1 and TRBJ2-1, with D uncertain. Germline CDR1 is DFQATT and CDR2 is SNEGSKA (reference sequence). V shed 3 bases and J shed 5 bases, with 5 bases lying between them. The CDR3 is made up of 11 amino acids.

This clonotype was seen just once. The chain has TRBV12-3 or TRBV12-4 and TRBJ2-2; D is uncertain. V was pared by 7 bases and J by 1 base, with 10 bases between. The CDR3 runs 14 residues. CDR3 in amino acids: CASTEDENTGELFF. As DNA, the CDR3 is TGTGCCAGCACGGAAGACGAGAACACCGGGGAGCTGTTTTTT.